The entry below gives a single T cell receptor beta chain sequence along with its context. Germline CDR1 reads SEHNR; CDR2 reads FQNEAQ (reference sequence). The CDR3 contains 14 residues. Between the trimmed V and J ends, which lost 5 bases and 0 bases, there was a span of 8 bases. The entry originates in a study of blood T cells in healthy people across ages. Researchers report isolating at least 6.5 million PBMCs per sample. It was with a sample-barcoded 5' primer and a J-beta primer mix that a second PCR of roughly 6 to 12 cycles was run. Tags on each cDNA molecule came from a template-switch adaptor with 12 random nucleotides. From the 5' RACE reads, TCRdb called clonotypes with MiXCR, one entry per CDR3 protein. Among about 1.7 million distinct CDR3 sequences listed, 28% were seen once.

This TCR was sampled from a woman under 40 in good health. Sequences were obtained from blood. The chain couples TRBV7-9 to TRBJ2-1; D is unresolved. The DNA for the CDR3 is TGTGCCAGCAGCGACCGGACCTCCTACAATGAGCAGTTCTTC. Protein product: CASSDRTSYNEQFF.